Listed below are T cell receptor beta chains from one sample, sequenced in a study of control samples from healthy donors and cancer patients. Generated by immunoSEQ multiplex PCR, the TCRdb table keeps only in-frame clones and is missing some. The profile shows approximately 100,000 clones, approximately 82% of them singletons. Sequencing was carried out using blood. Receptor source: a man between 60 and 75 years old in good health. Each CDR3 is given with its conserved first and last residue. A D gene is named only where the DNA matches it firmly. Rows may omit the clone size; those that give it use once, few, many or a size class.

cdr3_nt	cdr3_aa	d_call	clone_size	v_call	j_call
TGTGCCTGGCAAGGGACTAGCGGATACAATGAGCAGTTCTTC	CAWQGTSGYNEQFF	TRBD2	few	TRBV30	TRBJ2-1
TGTGCCAGCAGCCCTGGCCGGGAGCCCGGGGGAGAGACCCAGTACTTC	CASSPGREPGGETQYF	NA	many	TRBV6-2/TRBV6-3	TRBJ2-5
TGTGCCATCAGTGAGATAGACAGGGTTCCTCAGCCCCAGCATTTT	CAISEIDRVPQPQHF	TRBD1	NA	TRBV10-3	TRBJ1-5
TGTGCCAGCAGTCAACAGGGGAGATCTGGAAACACCATATATTTT	CASSQQGRSGNTIYF	TRBD1	NA	TRBV27	TRBJ1-3
TGTGCCAGCAGCTTGGGTTTCGTCTACAATGAGCAGTTCTTC	CASSLGFVYNEQFF	NA	NA	TRBV7-9	TRBJ2-1
TGTGCCAGCAGCCCTAGCGGGGGAGGGGGAACTGAAGCTTTCTTT	CASSPSGGGGTEAFF	NA	NA	TRBV9	TRBJ1-1
TGTGCCAGCAGCCAAGATGAAGGGACCCCGAACACTGAAGCTTTCTTT	CASSQDEGTPNTEAFF	NA	NA	TRBV3-1/TRBV3-2	TRBJ1-1
TGTGCCAGCAGTGTACAAGGGGGCTCCTACAATGAGCAGTTCTTC	CASSVQGGSYNEQFF	NA	NA	TRBV27	TRBJ2-1
TGTGCCAGCAGCGTAGGATCCGGATACGAGCAGTTCTTC	CASSVGSGYEQFF	NA	NA	TRBV9	TRBJ2-1
TGTGCCAGCAGCGCCGGTGGGGCTGGAATGTATTTT	CASSAGGAGMYF	NA	NA	TRBV9	TRBJ2-3
TGTGCCAGCAGTGATATGCCAGGGAGTACTGAAGCTTTCTTT	CASSDMPGSTEAFF	NA	NA	TRBV6-1	TRBJ1-1
TGTGCCAGCAGCATGACAGGGACGAACACTGAAGCTTTCTTT	CASSMTGTNTEAFF	TRBD1	NA	TRBV7-3	TRBJ1-1
TGTGCCAGCAGCCTCTACAGTCCCAGGGACAATGAGCAGTTCTTC	CASSLYSPRDNEQFF	NA	NA	TRBV7-9	TRBJ2-1
TGTGCCAGCAGCCAGGGGGCAGGCAATCAGCCCCAGCATTTT	CASSQGAGNQPQHF	TRBD1	NA	TRBV28	TRBJ1-5
TGTGCCAGCAGCCCCCAGTTGGGGGCCAACGTCCTGACTTTC	CASSPQLGANVLTF	NA	NA	TRBV14	TRBJ2-6
TGCGCCAGCAGCTCGGGTCCAGGGACAGACGAGCAGTACTTC	CASSSGPGTDEQYF	TRBD1	few	TRBV5-1	TRBJ2-7
TGTGCCAGTAGTATAGAGAACACTGAGCAGTTCTTC	CASSIENTEQFF	NA	NA	TRBV19	TRBJ2-1
TGTGCCAGCAGCTTAGGGCGGGGCCACTACAATGAGCAGTTCTTC	CASSLGRGHYNEQFF	NA	NA	TRBV7-3	TRBJ2-1
TGTGCCAGCAGCTTCTTGGGGGGAATAGGAGATACGCAGTATTTT	CASSFLGGIGDTQYF	NA	NA	TRBV7-9	TRBJ2-3
TGTGCCAGCAGCTCCGGACAACCATTGAACACTGAAGCTTTCTTT	CASSSGQPLNTEAFF	NA	NA	TRBV7-9	TRBJ1-1
TGTGCCAGCAGCTCCGGGACTAGCGTAGATACGCAGTATTTT	CASSSGTSVDTQYF	TRBD2	few	TRBV7-3	TRBJ2-3
TGCAGCGGGGTAGGGGTGAACACTGAAGCTTTCTTT	CSGVGVNTEAFF	NA	once	TRBV29-1	TRBJ1-1
TGTGCCAGCAGTGAAGCCTCTCCCGCGGGACAGGTATCTCGTTTTACGGCCCAGCATTTT	CASSEASPAGQVSRFTAQHF	TRBD1	NA	TRBV6-1	TRBJ1-5
TGTGCCAGCAGTCCGGGACTAGCGGAGCAAGAGACCCAGTACTTC	CASSPGLAEQETQYF	TRBD2	NA	TRBV28	TRBJ2-5
TGTGCCAGTAGTATAACGGGTGCCAGAAACAACTATGGCTACACCTTC	CASSITGARNNYGYTF	NA	NA	TRBV19	TRBJ1-2
TGTGCCAGCAGCCAGGGGACACGCTCTGGAAACACCATATATTTT	CASSQGTRSGNTIYF	NA	many	TRBV14	TRBJ1-3
TGTGCCAGCAGCCGTAGGACTGGTGGGACCGGGGAGCTGTTTTTT	CASSRRTGGTGELFF	NA	NA	TRBV6-5	TRBJ2-2
TGTGCCACCAGCAGAGATCCTAAAAATGAGCAGTTCTTC	CATSRDPKNEQFF	NA	NA	TRBV15	TRBJ2-1
TGTGCCAGCAACCCCTCCCCCTCTAGGGTTAAAGGCACAGATACGCAGTATTTT	CASNPSPSRVKGTDTQYF	NA	NA	TRBV21-1	TRBJ2-3
TGCGCCAGCAGGCAGGGACTAGCGGGAGGGACAGATACGCAGTATTTT	CASRQGLAGGTDTQYF	TRBD2	NA	TRBV5-1	TRBJ2-3
TGTGCCTGGAGTGTAATTGGGGGAAACACCATATATTTT	CAWSVIGGNTIYF	NA	NA	TRBV30	TRBJ1-3
TGTGCCTGGAGGCAGGGGCGGGGGGAAGAGACCCAGTACTTC	CAWRQGRGEETQYF	TRBD2	NA	TRBV30	TRBJ2-5